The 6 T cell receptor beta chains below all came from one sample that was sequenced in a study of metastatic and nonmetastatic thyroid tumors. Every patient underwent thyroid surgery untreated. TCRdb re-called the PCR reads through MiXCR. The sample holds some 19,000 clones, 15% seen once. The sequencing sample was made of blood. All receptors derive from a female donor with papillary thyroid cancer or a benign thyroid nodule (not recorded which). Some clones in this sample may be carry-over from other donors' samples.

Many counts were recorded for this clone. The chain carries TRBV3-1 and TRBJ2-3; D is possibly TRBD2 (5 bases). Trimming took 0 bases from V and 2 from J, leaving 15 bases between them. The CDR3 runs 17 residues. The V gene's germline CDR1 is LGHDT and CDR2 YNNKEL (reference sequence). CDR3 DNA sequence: TGTGCCAGCAGCCAAGACCGAGGTAGCGCATTCACAGATACGCAGTATTTT. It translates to CASSQDRGSAFTDTQYF.

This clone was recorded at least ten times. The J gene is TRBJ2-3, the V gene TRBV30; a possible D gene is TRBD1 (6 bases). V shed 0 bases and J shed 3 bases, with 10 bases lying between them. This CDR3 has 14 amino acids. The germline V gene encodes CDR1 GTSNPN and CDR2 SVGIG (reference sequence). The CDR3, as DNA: TGTGCCTGGAGTGTTGGGGGCGTTACAGATACGCAGTATTTT. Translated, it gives CAWSVGGVTDTQYF.

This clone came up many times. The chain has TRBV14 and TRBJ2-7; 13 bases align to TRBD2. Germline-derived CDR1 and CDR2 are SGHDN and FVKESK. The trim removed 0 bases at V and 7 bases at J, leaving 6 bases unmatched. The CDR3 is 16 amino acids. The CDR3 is CASSQDRLAGGREQYF. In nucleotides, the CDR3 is TGTGCCAGCAGCCAAGATCGACTAGCGGGAGGAAGGGAGCAGTACTTC.

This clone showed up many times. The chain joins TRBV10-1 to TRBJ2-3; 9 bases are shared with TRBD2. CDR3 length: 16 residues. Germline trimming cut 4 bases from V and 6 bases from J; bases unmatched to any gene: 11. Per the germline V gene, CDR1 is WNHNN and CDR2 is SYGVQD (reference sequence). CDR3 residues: CASSAAGTSSGDTQYF. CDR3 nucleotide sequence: TGCGCCAGCAGTGCAGCCGGGACTAGCTCAGGTGATACGCAGTATTTT.

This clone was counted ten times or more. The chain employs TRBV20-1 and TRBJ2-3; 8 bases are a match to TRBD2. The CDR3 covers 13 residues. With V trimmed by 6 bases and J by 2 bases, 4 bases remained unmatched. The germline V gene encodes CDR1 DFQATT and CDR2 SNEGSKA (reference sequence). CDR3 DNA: TGCAGTGCAAAAGCGGGAGTCACAGATACGCAGTATTTT. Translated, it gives CSAKAGVTDTQYF.

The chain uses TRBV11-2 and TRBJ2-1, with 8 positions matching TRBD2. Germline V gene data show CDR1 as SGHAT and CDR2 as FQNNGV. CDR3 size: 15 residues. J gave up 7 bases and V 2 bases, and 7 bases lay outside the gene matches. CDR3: CASSLLVGRGNEQFF. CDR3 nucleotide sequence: TGTGCCAGCAGCTTATTGGTCGGGAGGGGGAATGAGCAGTTCTTC.